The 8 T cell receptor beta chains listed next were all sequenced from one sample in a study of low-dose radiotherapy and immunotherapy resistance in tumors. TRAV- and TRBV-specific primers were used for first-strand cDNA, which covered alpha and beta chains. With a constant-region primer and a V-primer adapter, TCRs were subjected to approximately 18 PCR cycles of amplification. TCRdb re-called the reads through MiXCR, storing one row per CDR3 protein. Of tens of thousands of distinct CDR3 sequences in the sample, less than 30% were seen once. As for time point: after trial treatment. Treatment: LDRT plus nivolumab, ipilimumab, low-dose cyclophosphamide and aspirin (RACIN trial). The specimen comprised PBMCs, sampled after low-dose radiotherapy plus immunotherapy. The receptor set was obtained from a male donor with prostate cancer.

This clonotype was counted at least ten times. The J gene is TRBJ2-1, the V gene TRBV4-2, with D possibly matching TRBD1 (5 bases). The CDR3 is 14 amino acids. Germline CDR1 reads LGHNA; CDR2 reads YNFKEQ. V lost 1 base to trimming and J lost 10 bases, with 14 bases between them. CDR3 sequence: CASSQAGRWTEQFF. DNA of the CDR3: TGTGCCAGCAGCCAAGCTGGGCGATGGACAGAGCAGTTCTTC.

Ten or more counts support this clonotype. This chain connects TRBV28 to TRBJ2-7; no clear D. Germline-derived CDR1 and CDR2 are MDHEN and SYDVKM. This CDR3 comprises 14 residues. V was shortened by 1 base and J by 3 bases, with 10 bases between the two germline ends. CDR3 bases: TGTGCCAGCAGTTTATATGGTCCAGACTACGAGCAGTACTTC. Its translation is CASSLYGPDYEQYF.

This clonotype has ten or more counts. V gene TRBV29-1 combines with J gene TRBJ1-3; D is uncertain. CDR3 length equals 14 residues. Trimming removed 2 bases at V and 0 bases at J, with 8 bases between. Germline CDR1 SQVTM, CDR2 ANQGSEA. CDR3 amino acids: CSVERGNSGNTIYF. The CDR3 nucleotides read TGCAGCGTTGAACGAGGGAACTCTGGAAACACCATATATTTT.

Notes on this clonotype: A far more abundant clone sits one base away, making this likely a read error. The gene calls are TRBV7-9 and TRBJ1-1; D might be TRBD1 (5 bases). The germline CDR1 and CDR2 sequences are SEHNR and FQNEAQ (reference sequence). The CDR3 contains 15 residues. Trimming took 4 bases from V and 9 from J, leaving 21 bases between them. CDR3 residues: CASSSGGFGLRKAFF. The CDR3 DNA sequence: TGTGCCAGCAGCTCCGGGGGTTTCGGTTTGAGGAAAGCTTTCTTT.

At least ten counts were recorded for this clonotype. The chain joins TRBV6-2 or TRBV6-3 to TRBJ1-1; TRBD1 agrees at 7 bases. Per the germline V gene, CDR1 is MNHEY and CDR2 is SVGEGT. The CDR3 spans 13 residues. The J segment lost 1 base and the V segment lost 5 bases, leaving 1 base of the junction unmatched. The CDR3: CASSRQGNTEAFF. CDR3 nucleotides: TGTGCCAGCAGTCGACAGGGGAACACTGAAGCTTTCTTT.

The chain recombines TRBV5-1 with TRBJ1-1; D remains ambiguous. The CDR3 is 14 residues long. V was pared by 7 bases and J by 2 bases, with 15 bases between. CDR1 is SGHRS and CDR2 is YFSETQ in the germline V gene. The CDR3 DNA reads TGCGCCAGCGCCCCTCCGGGAGTTAACACTGAAGCTTTCTTT. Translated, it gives CASAPPGVNTEAFF.

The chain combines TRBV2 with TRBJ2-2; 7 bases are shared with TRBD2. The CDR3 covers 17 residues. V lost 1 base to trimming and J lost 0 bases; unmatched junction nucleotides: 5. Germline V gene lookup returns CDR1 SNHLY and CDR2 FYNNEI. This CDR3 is CASSEEASGANTGELFF. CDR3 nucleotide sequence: TGTGCCAGCAGTGAAGAAGCTAGCGGAGCGAACACCGGGGAGCTGTTTTTT.

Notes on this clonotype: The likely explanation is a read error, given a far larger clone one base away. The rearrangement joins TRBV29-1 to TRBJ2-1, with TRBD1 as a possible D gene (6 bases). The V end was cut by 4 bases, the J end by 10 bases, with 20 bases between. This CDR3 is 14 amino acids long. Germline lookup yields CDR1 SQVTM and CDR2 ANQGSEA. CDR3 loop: CSVVYGQLSYEQFF. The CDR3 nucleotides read TGCAGCGTTGTCTACGGACAGCTTTCCTACGAGCAGTTCTTC.